This T cell receptor beta chain emerged from a study of blood T cells in healthy people across ages (dated by TCRdb to about 2015). Context from the whole study: In model experiments, template switching captured about one uniquely barcoded TCR beta cDNA molecule for every two T cells. Using the same blood draw, the study looked at two additional independent replicas of 1 million unique cDNA reads for two donors, one aged 18 to 30 and the other aged 80 or older. The donors were split into four age groups: young (average around 15 years), middle-aged (39), aged (approximately 59) and long-lived (approximately 80). Using deep sequencing normalized with unique cDNA molecular identifiers, the study measured how TCR beta repertoire diversity changes with age. To avoid experimental bias, donors of different ages were randomly spread across the sequencing lanes.

As encoded in the germline V gene, CDR1 is MDHEN while CDR2 is SYDVKM. V drops 5 bases and J drops 2 bases, leaving 13 bases in between. Counted from cysteine to phenylalanine, this CDR3 has 15 amino acids. Of all the DNA, just the CDR3 is kept, 45 bases in frame from base 1. Library prep was done by 5' RACE. A second PCR of roughly 7 to 11 cycles was run with a J-beta primer mix and a sample-barcoded 5' primer. A template-switch 5' adaptor carrying 12 random nucleotides introduced a unique molecular identifier onto each TCR beta cDNA molecule. Each sample yielded at least 2.5 million CDR3-containing paired-end reads. The Mint cDNA synthesis kit, primed by a TRBC-specific oligonucleotide, was used to synthesize first-strand cDNA from all RNA. Following uracil-DNA glycosylase treatment, a first 18-cycle PCR with universal primers M1SS and BC2_uni_R was performed on all cDNA. Under the source paper's analysis protocol: Each sample was normalized by randomly selecting 1 million high-quality reads, each carrying a distinct molecular identifier. Reads sharing molecular identifiers were discarded rather than binned into consensus sequences. MiTCR, run with a Q25 quality threshold and the strictest error-elimination algorithm, handled CDR3 identification, clonotype clustering and error correction. A nonparametric unseen species model with Euler transformation was used to estimate a lower bound on total TCR beta diversity. TCRdb trimmed public reads at Q25 via fastp, called clones via MiXCR and kept in-frame beta chains. One record per CDR3 amino acid sequence lists the most common genes and DNA. The V and J calls shown here were made by TCRdb, not taken from the authors' results. In all, the sample holds around 2 million distinct CDR3 sequences, and about 39% of those were seen once. The ten largest make up under 25% of the sample.

Ten or more counts support this clonotype. Its antigen remains unidentified. No quality values exist for individual bases; no much larger clone is one base distant. Systemically healthy Caucasian individuals from Russia, 39 in total and aged about 6 to 90 years, were included as donors. Around 9.8 milliliters of peripheral blood were collected from each donor into EDTA-treated Vacutainer tubes. Ficoll-Paque density-gradient centrifugation was used to isolate PBMCs, with at least 6 million per sample. Trizol reagent was used to extract total RNA from PBMCs, with at least 6 micrograms per sample. The percentages of naive CD45RAhigh/CD27high T cells were determined by flow cytometry on a PBMC aliquot from every donor. Broad study findings and their caveats: The long-lived group showed more naive CD4+ T cells, fewer expanded clones and increased TCR diversity than the aged group, suggesting age selection. Observed TCR beta diversity per million T cells fell roughly linearly with age, and a significant reduction was already apparent by age approximately 40. Estimates of total diversity based on one million sequenced T cells were regarded as lower bounds and as underestimates. Bulk unsorted PBMC profiling prevented conclusive comparison of naive and antigen-experienced compartments. Because the CMV infection status of the donors was unknown, age-related changes in expanded clonotypes may potentially have been confounded. The percentage of naive T cells measured by flow cytometry correlated strongly with observed TCR beta diversity.

Sequences were obtained from blood. The rearrangement joined TRBV28 to TRBJ1-5, and the D gene may be TRBD1, 5 bases matching. This clonotype originated in a human donor in good health. The CDR3 region has the sequence CASSPTGQGNQPQHF. The bases are TGTGCCAGCAGTCCGACGGGGCAGGGCAATCAGCCCCAGCATTTT.